This passage covers 6 T cell receptor beta chains from one sample sequenced in a study of patients and donors after allogeneic stem cell transplantation. TCRdb ran MiXCR on the RT-PCR reads and lists one entry per CDR3 protein. The sample holds 150,000 to 200,000 distinct CDR3 sequences, around 30% seen once. The sequencing sample was made of blood, either unsorted or a sorted T cell fraction (not recorded which). Receptors originate from a human donor who was either an allogeneic HSCT recipient or a stem cell or donor lymphocyte infusion donor (not recorded which). It is not recorded whose cells these are; they may come from a transplant donor.

This clonotype occurred many times. The CDR3 loop is CASSLDLGTGNTEAFF. The CDR3 DNA reads as TGTGCCAGCAGCTTGGACCTTGGTACGGGGAACACTGAAGCTTTCTTT. The chain is built from TRBV5-5 and TRBJ1-1, with D unresolved. Germline V gene data show CDR1 as SGHKS and CDR2 as YYEKEE (reference sequence). This CDR3 contains 16 residues. V was cut by 0 bases and J by 1 base, with 13 bases left in between. Full variable domain (missing parts from reference TRBV5-5 and TRBJ1-1): DAGVTQSPTHLIKTRGQQVTLRCSPISGHKSVSWYQQVLGQGPQFIFQYYEKEERGRGNFPDRFSARQFPNYSSELNVNALLLGDSALYLCASSLDLGTGNTEAFFGQGTRLTVV.

This clonotype has more than one count but fewer than ten. The chain has TRBV24-1 and TRBJ2-3; 7 nucleotides agree with TRBD2. Germline assignment: CDR1 KGHDR and CDR2 SFDVKD. The CDR3 sequence is 14 residues long. V gave up 6 bases and J gave up 5 bases; unmatched junction bases: 7. This chain's CDR3 is CATSTASGGDTQYF. In DNA, the CDR3 is TGTGCCACCAGTACGGCTAGCGGCGGAGATACGCAGTATTTT.

This clonotype was seen at least ten times. This chain uses TRBV7-2 with TRBJ2-1, with D perhaps TRBD1 or TRBD2 (5 bases each). The germline CDR1 and CDR2 sequences are SGHTA and FQGNSA. This CDR3 spans 15 amino acids. V was clipped by 6 bases and J by 11 bases, with 23 bases between them. The CDR3 loop reads CASRQIGTSGDQQFF. In DNA, the CDR3 is TGTGCCAGCAGACAAATTGGGACCTCTGGGGATCAGCAGTTCTTC.

This clonotype was observed a handful of times. The chain has TRBV9 and TRBJ2-3; no firm D call. V lost 5 bases, J lost 2 bases, and 21 bases lay in between. The CDR3 loop spans 17 amino acids. The germline gives CDR1 SGDLS, CDR2 YYNGEE. CDR3 region: CASSPISTGSFTDTQYF. The CDR3 DNA reads TGTGCCAGCAGTCCCATCTCGACGGGTTCTTTCACAGATACGCAGTATTTT.

The chain couples TRBV6-5 to TRBJ2-7, with D hard to call. The germline V gene encodes CDR1 MNHEY and CDR2 SVGAGI. CDR3 length equals 14 residues. V lost 5 bases and J lost 1, with 12 bases in between. The CDR3 coding sequence is TGTGCCAGCAGTATAACCCACAGATCCTACGAGCAGTACTTC. Its translation: CASSITHRSYEQYF.

This chain uses TRBV28 with TRBJ1-2, with no clear D. The CDR3 runs to 13 residues. Per the germline V gene, CDR1 is MDHEN and CDR2 is SYDVKM. Between the trimmed V and J ends, which lost 7 bases and 4 bases, there was a span of 13 bases. DNA of the CDR3: TGTGCCAGCAAGCGGGGTTCGAGCTATGGCTACACCTTC. Residues: CASKRGSSYGYTF.